This T cell receptor beta chain is drawn from a study of T cell responses to AZD1222 COVID-19 vaccine. The CDR3 spans 13 residues. In germline, CDR1 is MNHEY, CDR2 SVGEGT. Between the trimmed V and J ends, which lost 4 bases and 5 bases, there was a span of 11 bases. The assay was immunoSEQ multiplex PCR, and TCRdb's table has in-frame clones only and misses some. The data show 150,000 to 200,000 clones, with about 90% seen just once and 1.3% held by the top ten. The specimen was peripheral blood, collected 28 days after the second AZD1222 dose. The chain recombines TRBV6-2 or TRBV6-3 with TRBJ1-1; D is unclear. The TCR comes from an adult who received the AZD1222 COVID-19 vaccine. The CDR3 loop is CASSFPDGTEAFF. Written as DNA, the CDR3 is TGTGCCAGCAGTTTCCCCGACGGAACTGAAGCTTTCTTT.